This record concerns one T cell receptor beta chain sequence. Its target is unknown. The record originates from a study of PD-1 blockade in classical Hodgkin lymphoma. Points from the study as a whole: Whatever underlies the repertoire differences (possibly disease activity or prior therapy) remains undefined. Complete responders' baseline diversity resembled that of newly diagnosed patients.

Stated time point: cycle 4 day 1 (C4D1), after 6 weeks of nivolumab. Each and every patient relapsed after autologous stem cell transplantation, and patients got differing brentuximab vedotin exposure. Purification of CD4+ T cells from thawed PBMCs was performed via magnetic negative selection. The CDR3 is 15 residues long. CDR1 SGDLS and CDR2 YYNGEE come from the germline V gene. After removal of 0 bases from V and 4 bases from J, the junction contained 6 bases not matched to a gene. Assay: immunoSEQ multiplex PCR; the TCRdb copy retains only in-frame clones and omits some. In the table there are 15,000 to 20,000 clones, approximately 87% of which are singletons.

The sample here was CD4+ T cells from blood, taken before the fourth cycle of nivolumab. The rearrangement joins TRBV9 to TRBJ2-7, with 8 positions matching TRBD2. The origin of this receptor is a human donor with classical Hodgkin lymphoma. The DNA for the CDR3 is TGTGCCAGCAGCGTAGCGGGGGGGAGGGGGTACGAGCAGTACTTC. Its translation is CASSVAGGRGYEQYF.